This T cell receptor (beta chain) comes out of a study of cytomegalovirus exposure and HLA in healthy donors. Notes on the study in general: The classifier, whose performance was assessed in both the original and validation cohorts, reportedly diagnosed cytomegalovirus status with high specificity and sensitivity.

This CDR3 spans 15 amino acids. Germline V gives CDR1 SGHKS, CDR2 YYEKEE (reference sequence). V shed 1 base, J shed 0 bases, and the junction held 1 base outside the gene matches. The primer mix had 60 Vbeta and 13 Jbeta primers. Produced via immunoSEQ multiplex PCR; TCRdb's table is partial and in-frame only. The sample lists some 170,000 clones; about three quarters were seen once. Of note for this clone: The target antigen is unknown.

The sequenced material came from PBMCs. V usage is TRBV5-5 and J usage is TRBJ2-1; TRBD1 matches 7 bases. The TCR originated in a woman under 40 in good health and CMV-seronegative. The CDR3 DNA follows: TGTGCCAGCAGCTTGTGGGACAGCTCCTACAATGAGCAGTTCTTC. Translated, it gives CASSLWDSSYNEQFF.